The clone carrying this T cell receptor (beta chain) was counted once. Its antigen is still unknown. This sample stems from a study of blood T cell dynamics during melanoma immunotherapy. Overall study results and limits: At W3, later disease-control patients showed bifurcated PBMC repertoire changes, unlike progressors.

This CDR3 contains 17 residues. Per the germline V gene, CDR1 is LNHNV and CDR2 is YYDKDF (reference sequence). With 0 bases removed from V and 10 bases from J, the gap between germline ends came to 22 bases. Sequencing used immunoSEQ multiplex PCR; TCRdb keeps in-frame clones, though not all of them. The repertoire holds about 10,000 clones, roughly nine tenths seen once, with about 4% in the top ten. Time point indicated: week 3, after first cycle of checkpoint inhibitor. Patients with prior systemic cancer treatment, concomitant immunosuppressants, or other active malignancies were excluded. V is TRBV15 and J is TRBJ1-5; a weak D match, TRBD1 (6 bases). Sequences were derived from blood, sampled from a patient treated with checkpoint blockade. The TCR comes from a human donor with melanoma. The CDR3 DNA reads as TGTGCCACCAGCAGAGATGTGGGGGGACAACGATGGTATCCCCAGCATTTT. This encodes CATSRDVGGQRWYPQHF.